This T cell receptor beta chain is from a study of blood T cell repertoires in COVID-19. Generated by immunoSEQ multiplex PCR, the TCRdb table keeps only in-frame clones and is missing some. The sample lists 120,000 to 150,000 clones, over 80% seen once, with roughly a tenth in the top ten. The V gene's germline CDR1 is SGHTA and CDR2 FQGNSA. CDR3 length: 14 residues. The germline V and J ends were trimmed by 5 bases and 5 bases, with 13 bases remaining between them. This TCR came from a man between 60 and 75 years old with active or convalescent COVID-19. The V gene is TRBV7-2, the J gene TRBJ2-1; tentative D call: TRBD2 (6 bases). Material for sequencing was peripheral blood. In DNA form, the CDR3 reads TGTGCCAGCAGCCCCCGGGGGTCCAACAATGAGCAGTTCTTC. Residues: CASSPRGSNNEQFF.